Here is one TCR beta chain with its context. The specificity of this receptor is unknown. One base away there is no much larger clone; base qualities are not given. The data belong to a study of blood T cell repertoires in COVID-19 (dated by TCRdb to 2019 to 2021). Background for the entire study: Collaborator samples came from the United States, Italy and Spain and covered acute and convalescent phases of COVID-19. The material from the prospective study consisted of cDNA or gDNA derived from T cells, B-cell-depleted T cells, or PBMCs. Subjects who had been exposed to COVID-19, were actively infected with it, or had recovered from it provided the deeply sampled blood TCRbeta repertoires that made up the dataset. A freely available public database, intended as a resource for researchers studying the immune response to SARS-CoV-2, is where the repertoires were released. Samples were obtained from the ongoing ImmuneRACE study (first 160 participants) and from about 1,300 subjects provided by 6 global collaborators. The sample metadata nearly always contained a de-identified subject ID, COVID-19 status, age in years and sex. Where available, HLA class I and class II types were taken from metadata supplied by the sample provider and were not determined by assay-based typing.

Summary of the overall study and its limitations: How much clinical and demographic metadata was included differed by source and by participant, and the metadata was provided uncurated.

V lost 5 bases and J lost 6 bases, and the count of bases not matched to a germline gene is 4. From a lookup of the germline V gene, CDR1 and CDR2 are MNHEY and SVGAGI. From its cysteine to its phenylalanine, the CDR3 spans 14 amino acids. The CDR3 DNA has 42 bases and is translated from base 1. Each collaborating institution followed its own protocols to collect whole blood in K2EDTA tubes. For TCRbeta analysis, collaborators shipped samples in one of three forms: frozen whole blood, isolated PBMCs, or DNA extracted from either of those sample types. The immunoSEQ Assay, a bias-controlled multiplex PCR, was used to amplify TCRbeta CDR3 regions from genomic DNA. In the original analysis: The number of nucleated cells in each sample was estimated by amplification of reference gene primers within the assay. Sequence reads were collapsed and filtered to measure the absolute abundance of every unique TCRbeta CDR3 rearrangement. For each sample, productive Simpson clonality was calculated as the square root of Simpson's diversity index over productive rearrangements. Entries here come from immuneACCESS through TCRdb and include only in-frame sequences with V and J called. Some clones fail to appear in such tables; in the studies checked, an unresolved V gene covers under half of the shortfall, and the cause of the remainder is unknown. The V and J calls and clone size come from that table; D and trimming were worked out from the DNA. The sample table holds tens of thousands of clones, of which roughly 87% were seen once. Less than 8% of the sample comes from the top ten.

The sequenced sample was peripheral blood. The rearranged chain carries TRBV6-5 and TRBJ2-1; 10 central nucleotides agree with TRBD1. The origin of this receptor is a human donor in a cohort sampled during active COVID-19. Read as DNA, the sequence is TGTGCCAGCAGTCGGGACAGGGGAGCCAATGAGCAGTTCTTC. Protein translation: CASSRDRGANEQFF.